This T cell receptor beta chain was obtained from a study of CD8 T cells in Susac syndrome (dated by TCRdb to about 2019). About the investigation overall: The study used repertoire sequencing to test whether antigen drove CD8+ T cell activation and differentiation in Susac syndrome. Clonality of the CD8+ T cell repertoire was compared between more than 10 healthy donors, some 14 Susac syndrome patients and about 15 multiple sclerosis patients. Broader findings and caveats from the paper: The number of individuals in the TCR sequencing and HLA analysis was acknowledged as relatively small.

The CDR3, cysteine through phenylalanine, is 12 amino acids long. Of all the DNA, just the CDR3 is kept, 36 bases in frame from base 1. CDR1 MNHEY and CDR2 SMNVEV are derived from the germline V gene (reference sequence). V is cut by 5 bases and J by 12 bases, and the space between the germline ends is 14 bases. RNA was extracted using the RNeasy kit, and roughly 0.5 to 1 microgram was reverse transcribed with random hexamers. TCR beta CDR3 regions were amplified with the immunoSEQ multiplex PCR assay covering 54 Vbeta and 13 Jbeta segments. Bias from PCR amplification was corrected by using a synthetic template baseline for primer optimization and for computational correction. The study's processing was this. Only productive sequences were kept, with reads annotated to V, D and J genes according to IMGT and analyzed in immunoSEQ Analyzer. Clonality was calculated as one minus the Shannon entropy normalized by log2 of the number of productive unique sequences. For each patient and control, public and private clones were evaluated within the 100 most prevalent clones. Clones were defined as Susac-specific when absent from the healthy and MS cohorts, from about a thousand published viral clones and from other ImmuneACCESS disease sequences. Starting from the raw public reads, TCRdb applied fastp trimming at Q25, assembled clones with MiXCR and retained in-frame beta chains. Duplicate CDR3 protein sequences are folded into a single record with the most common DNA and genes. The V and J calls were not made by the authors but by TCRdb's processing. The sample table contains 330,000 or so distinct CDR3 sequences; only one count was recorded for 89% of them. About 0.17% of the sample is in the top ten clones.

Peripheral blood CD8+ and CD4+ T cells from healthy donors, Susac syndrome patients and multiple sclerosis patients were profiled using high-throughput TCR beta sequencing. Multiple sclerosis controls were treatment-naive patients with stable or active relapsing-remitting disease fulfilling revised McDonald criteria. CD8+ TEMRA cells were enriched by FACS, while bulk CD8+ and CD4+ T cells were purified by magnetic negative isolation. Blood was drawn into EDTA tubes, processed within 24 hours, and PBMCs were isolated by density gradient centrifugation. PBMCs destined for TCR sequencing were cryopreserved in liquid nitrogen and later thawed in a 37 °C water bath. A purity of at least 90% was achieved for sorted or isolated CD4+, CD8+ and CD8+ TEMRA cells. About this clonotype itself: Its recognized antigen is unknown. No base qualities exist here, and no much larger clone lies one base off it.

This chain is built from TRBV27 and TRBJ2-1; the D segment could be TRBD2, given 6 matching bases. The sequence was collected from a human donor with multiple sclerosis. The sequenced sample was CD8+ T cells from PBMCs. This receptor carries the CDR3 CASSGPRGMQFF. The base sequence is TGTGCCAGCAGTGGACCCCGGGGGATGCAGTTCTTC.